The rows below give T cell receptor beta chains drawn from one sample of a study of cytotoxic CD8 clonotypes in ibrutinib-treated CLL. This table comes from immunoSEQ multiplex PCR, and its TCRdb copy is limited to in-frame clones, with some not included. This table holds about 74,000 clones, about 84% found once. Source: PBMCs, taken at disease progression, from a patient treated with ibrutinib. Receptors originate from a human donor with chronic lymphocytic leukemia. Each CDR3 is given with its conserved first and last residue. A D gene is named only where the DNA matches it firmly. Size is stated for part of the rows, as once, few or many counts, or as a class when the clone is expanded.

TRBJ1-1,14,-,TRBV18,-,CASSRDSPGTEAFF,TGTGCCAGCTCCCGCGACAGCCCAGGCACTGAAGCTTTCTTT
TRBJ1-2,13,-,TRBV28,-,CASRRDSNYGYTF,TGTGCCAGCAGGCGGGACTCTAACTATGGCTACACCTTC
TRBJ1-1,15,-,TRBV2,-,CASRLDGGTNTEAFF,TGTGCCAGCAGGTTGGACGGTGGTACAAACACTGAAGCTTTCTTT
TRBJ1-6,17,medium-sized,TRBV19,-,CASRLQKWASYNSPLHF,TGTGCCAGCAGACTTCAAAAATGGGCCTCCTATAATTCACCCCTCCACTTT
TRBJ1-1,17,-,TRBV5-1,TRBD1,CASSLSQGRRMNTEAFF,TGCGCCAGCAGCTTATCACAGGGGCGTCGAATGAACACTGAAGCTTTCTTT
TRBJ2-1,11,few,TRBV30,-,CAWNFKNEQFF,TGTGCCTGGAATTTTAAAAATGAGCAGTTCTTC
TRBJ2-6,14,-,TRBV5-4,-,CASSFSSGANVLTF,TGTGCCAGCAGCTTCAGCTCTGGGGCCAACGTCCTGACTTTC
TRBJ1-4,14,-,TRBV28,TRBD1,CASSHDRGDEKLFF,TGTGCCAGCAGTCACGACAGGGGTGACGAAAAACTGTTTTTT
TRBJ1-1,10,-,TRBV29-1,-,CSVVWDEAFF,TGCAGCGTTGTTTGGGATGAAGCTTTCTTT
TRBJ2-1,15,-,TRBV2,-,CASILSRSSYNEQFF,TGTGCCAGCATCCTCTCTAGGAGCTCCTACAATGAGCAGTTCTTC
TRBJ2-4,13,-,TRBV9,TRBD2,CASLGLAEEEMYF,TGTGCCAGCCTAGGACTAGCGGAAGAAGAGATGTACTTC
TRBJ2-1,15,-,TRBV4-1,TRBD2,CASSQLSGRGHEQFF,TGCGCCAGCAGCCAACTTAGCGGGAGGGGCCATGAGCAGTTCTTC
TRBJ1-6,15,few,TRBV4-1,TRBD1,CASSQPGTGRSPLHF,TGCGCCAGCAGCCAACCCGGGACAGGGCGGTCACCCCTCCACTTT
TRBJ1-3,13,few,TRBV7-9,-,CASSLGTLDTIYF,TGTGCCAGCAGCTTAGGGACTCTGGACACCATATATTTT
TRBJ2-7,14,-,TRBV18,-,CASSPGYFAYEQYF,TGTGCCAGCTCACCGGGGTATTTTGCCTACGAGCAGTACTTC
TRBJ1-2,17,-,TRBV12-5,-,CASGLVQGQGGHYGYTF,TGTGCTAGTGGTTTGGTACAGGGACAAGGGGGACACTATGGCTACACCTTC
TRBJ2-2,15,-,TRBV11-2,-,CASSLGHFLTGELFF,TGTGCCAGCAGCCTAGGACACTTCCTCACCGGGGAGCTGTTTTTT
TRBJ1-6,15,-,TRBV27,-,CASSSGGAYNSPLHF,TGTGCCAGCAGTTCTGGGGGTGCCTATAATTCACCCCTCCACTTT
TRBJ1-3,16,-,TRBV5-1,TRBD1,CASSNPQGASGNTIYF,TGCGCCAGCAGCAATCCACAGGGGGCCTCTGGAAACACCATATATTTT
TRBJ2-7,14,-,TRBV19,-,CASSPKRDYYEQYF,TGTGCCAGTAGTCCGAAGAGAGATTACTACGAGCAGTACTTC
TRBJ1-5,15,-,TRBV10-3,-,CAISERSGGNQPQHF,TGTGCCATCAGTGAGAGATCCGGGGGCAATCAGCCCCAGCATTTT
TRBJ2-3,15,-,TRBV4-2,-,CASSQGLPAADTQYF,TGTGCCAGCAGCCAGGGACTCCCCGCCGCAGATACGCAGTATTTT